What follows describes a single T cell receptor beta chain. Its antigen is currently unknown. The time point is: cycle 4 day 1 (C4D1), after more than five weeks of nivolumab. No patient escaped relapse after autologous stem cell transplantation, and brentuximab vedotin exposure varied. The sample originates from a study of PD-1 blockade in classical Hodgkin lymphoma. Study-wide points: When nivolumab was started under 1 year after ASCT, patients were excluded. Unlike CD8+ TCR diversity, which did not rise significantly by C4D1, CD4+ TCR diversity did. Complete responders' diversity at baseline resembled that of newly diagnosed patients. Prior therapy or disease activity may underlie the repertoire differences, whose causes remain undefined.

Assay: immunoSEQ multiplex PCR; the TCRdb copy retains only in-frame clones and omits some. The sample contains about 93,000 clones, roughly 78% of which appear only once. Germline assignment: CDR1 MNHNY and CDR2 SVGAGI (reference sequence). With V trimmed by 2 bases and J by 8 bases, 7 bases remained unmatched. CDR3 length: 14 residues. The TCR was taken from a human donor with classical Hodgkin lymphoma. Sequenced material: peripheral blood mononuclear cells (PBMCs), taken before the fourth cycle of nivolumab. This chain connects TRBV6-6 to TRBJ1-2; 8 bases match TRBD1. The CDR3 DNA sequence: TGTGCCAGCAGTTACGGCAGGGGGCAGGGCGGCTACACCTTC. It codes for CASSYGRGQGGYTF.